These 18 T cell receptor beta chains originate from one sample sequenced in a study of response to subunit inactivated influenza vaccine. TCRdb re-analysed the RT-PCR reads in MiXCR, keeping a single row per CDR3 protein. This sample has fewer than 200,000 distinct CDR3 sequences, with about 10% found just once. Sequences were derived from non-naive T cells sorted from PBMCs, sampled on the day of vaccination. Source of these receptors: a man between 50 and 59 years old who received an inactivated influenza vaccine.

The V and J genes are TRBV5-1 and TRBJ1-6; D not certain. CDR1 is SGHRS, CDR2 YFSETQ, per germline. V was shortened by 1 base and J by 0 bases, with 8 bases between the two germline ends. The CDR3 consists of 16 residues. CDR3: CASSLKLSSYNSPLHF. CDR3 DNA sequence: TGCGCCAGCAGCTTGAAGCTGAGCTCCTATAATTCACCCCTCCACTTT. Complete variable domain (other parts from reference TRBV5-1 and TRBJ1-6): KAGVTQTPRYLIKTRGQQVTLSCSPISGHRSVSWYQQTPGQGLQFLFEYFSETQRNKGNFPGRFSGRQFSNSRSEMNVSTLELGDSALYLCASSLKLSSYNSPLHFGNGTRLTVT.

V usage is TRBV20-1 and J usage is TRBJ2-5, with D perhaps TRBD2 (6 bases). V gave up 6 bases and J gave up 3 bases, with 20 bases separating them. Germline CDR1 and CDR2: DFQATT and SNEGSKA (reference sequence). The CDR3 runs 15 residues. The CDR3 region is CSAPNLRGDKETQYF. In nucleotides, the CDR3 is TGCAGTGCGCCCAACCTTCGCGGGGATAAAGAGACCCAGTACTTC.

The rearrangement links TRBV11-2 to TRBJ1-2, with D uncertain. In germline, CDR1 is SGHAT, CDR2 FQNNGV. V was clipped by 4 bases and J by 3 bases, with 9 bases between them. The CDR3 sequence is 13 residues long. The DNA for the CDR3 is TGTGCCAGCAGCTCCTGGAAATACTATGGCTACACCTTC. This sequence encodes CASSSWKYYGYTF.

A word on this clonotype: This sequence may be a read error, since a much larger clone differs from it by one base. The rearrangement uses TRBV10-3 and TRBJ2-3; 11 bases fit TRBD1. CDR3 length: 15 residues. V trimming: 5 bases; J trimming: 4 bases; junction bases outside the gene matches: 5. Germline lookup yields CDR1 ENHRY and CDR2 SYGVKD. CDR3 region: CAISSPGQGADTQYF. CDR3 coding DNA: TGTGCCATCAGTTCACCGGGACAGGGGGCAGATACGCAGTATTTT.

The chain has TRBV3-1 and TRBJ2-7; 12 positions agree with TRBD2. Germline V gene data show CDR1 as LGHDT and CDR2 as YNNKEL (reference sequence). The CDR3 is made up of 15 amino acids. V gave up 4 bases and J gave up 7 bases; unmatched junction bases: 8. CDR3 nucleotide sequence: TGTGCCAGCAGCCGAGGTTGGCTAGCGGGAGGGGAGCAGTACTTC. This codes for CASSRGWLAGGEQYF.

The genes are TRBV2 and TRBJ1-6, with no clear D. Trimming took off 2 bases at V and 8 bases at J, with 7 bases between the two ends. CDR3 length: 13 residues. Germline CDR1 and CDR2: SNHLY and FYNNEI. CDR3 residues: CASSERWDSPLHF. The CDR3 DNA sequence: TGTGCCAGCAGTGAACGTTGGGATTCACCCCTCCACTTT.

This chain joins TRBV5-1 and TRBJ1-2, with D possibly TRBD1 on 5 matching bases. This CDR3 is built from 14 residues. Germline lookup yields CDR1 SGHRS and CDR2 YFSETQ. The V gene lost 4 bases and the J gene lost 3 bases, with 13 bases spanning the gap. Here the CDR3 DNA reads TGCGCCAGCAGCCCTAACGGGGGGGACTATGGCTACACCTTC. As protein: CASSPNGGDYGYTF.

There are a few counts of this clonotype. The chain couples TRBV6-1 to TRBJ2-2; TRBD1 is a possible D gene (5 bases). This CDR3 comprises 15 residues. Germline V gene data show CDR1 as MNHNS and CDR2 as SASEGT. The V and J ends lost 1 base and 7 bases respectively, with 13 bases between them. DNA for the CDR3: TGTGCCAGCAGTGAAGGGTCAGGGTTGGTCGGGGAGCTGTTTTTT. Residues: CASSEGSGLVGELFF.

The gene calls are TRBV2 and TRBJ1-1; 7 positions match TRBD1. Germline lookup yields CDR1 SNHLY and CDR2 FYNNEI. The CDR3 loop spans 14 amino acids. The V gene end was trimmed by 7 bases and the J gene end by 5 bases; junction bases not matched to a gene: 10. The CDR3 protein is CASIFPGGETEAFF. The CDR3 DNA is TGTGCCAGCATCTTCCCAGGGGGGGAGACTGAAGCTTTCTTT.

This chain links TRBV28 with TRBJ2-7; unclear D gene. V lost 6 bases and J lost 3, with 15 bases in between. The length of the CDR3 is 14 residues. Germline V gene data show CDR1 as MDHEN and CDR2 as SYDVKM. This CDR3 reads CASSPDGTRYEQYF. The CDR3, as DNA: TGTGCCAGCAGCCCCGACGGAACCCGCTACGAGCAGTACTTC.

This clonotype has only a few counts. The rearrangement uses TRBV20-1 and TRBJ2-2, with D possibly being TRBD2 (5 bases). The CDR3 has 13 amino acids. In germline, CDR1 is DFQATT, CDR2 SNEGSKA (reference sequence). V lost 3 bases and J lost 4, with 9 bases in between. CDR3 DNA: TGCAGTGCTAGTTGGGAGAGCACCGGGGAGCTGTTTTTT. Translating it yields CSASWESTGELFF.

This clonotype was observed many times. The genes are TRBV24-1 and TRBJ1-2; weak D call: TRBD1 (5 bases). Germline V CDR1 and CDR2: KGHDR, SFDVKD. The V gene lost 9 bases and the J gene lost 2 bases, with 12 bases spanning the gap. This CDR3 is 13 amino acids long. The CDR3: CATRSGTNYGYTF. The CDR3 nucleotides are TGTGCCACCCGCTCTGGGACCAACTATGGCTACACCTTC.

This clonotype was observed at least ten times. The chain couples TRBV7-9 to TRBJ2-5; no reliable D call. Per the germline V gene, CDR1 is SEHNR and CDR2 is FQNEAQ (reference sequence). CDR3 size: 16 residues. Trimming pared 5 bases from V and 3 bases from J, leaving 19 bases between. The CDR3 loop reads CASSPLRLLGKETQYF. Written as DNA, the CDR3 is TGTGCCAGCAGCCCCCTTAGGTTGTTGGGAAAAGAGACCCAGTACTTC. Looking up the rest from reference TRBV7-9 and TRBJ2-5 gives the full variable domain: DTGVSQNPRHKITKRGQNVTFRCDPISEHNRLYWYRQTLGQGPEFLTYFQNEAQLEKSRLLSDRFSAERPKGSFSTLEIQRTEQGDSAMYLCASSPLRLLGKETQYFGPGTRLLVL.

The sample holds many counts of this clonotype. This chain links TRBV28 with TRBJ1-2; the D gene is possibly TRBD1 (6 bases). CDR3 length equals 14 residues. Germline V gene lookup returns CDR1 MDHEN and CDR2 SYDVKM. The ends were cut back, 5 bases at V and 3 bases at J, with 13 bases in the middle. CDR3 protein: CASSPLGTYYGYTF. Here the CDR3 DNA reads TGTGCCAGCAGTCCCTTGGGGACATACTATGGCTACACCTTC.

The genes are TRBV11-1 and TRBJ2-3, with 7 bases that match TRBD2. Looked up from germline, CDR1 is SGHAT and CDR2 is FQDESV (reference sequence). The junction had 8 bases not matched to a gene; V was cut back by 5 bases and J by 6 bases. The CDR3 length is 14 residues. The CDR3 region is CASSMGLTTDTQYF. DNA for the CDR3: TGTGCCAGCAGCATGGGACTAACTACCGATACGCAGTATTTT.

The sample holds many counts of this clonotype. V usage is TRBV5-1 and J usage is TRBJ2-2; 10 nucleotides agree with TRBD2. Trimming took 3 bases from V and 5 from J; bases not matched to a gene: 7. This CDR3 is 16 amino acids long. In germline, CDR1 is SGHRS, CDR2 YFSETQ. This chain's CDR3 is CASSWSSGSSTGELFF. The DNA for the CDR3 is TGCGCCAGCAGCTGGTCTAGCGGGAGTTCGACCGGGGAGCTGTTTTTT.

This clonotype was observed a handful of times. CDR3 in amino acids: CATIRSQVRQPQHF. The CDR3 DNA reads as TGTGCCACTATAAGATCCCAGGTTCGGCAGCCCCAGCATTTT. The chain carries TRBV28 and TRBJ1-5; D not resolved. The CDR3 contains 14 residues. Germline CDR1 reads MDHEN; CDR2 reads SYDVKM. The V gene lost 10 bases and the J gene lost 7 bases, with 20 bases spanning the gap.

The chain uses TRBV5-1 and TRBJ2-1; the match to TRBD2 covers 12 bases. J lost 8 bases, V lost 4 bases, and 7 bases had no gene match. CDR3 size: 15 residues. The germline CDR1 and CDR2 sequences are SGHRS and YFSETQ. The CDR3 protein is CASSGTSGGIYEQFF. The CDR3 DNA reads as TGCGCCAGCAGCGGTACTAGCGGGGGGATCTATGAGCAGTTCTTC.